Shown below are 23 T cell receptor beta chains from a single sample sequenced in a study of T cell repertoires in cytomegalovirus infection. These receptors are not linked to any known antigen. From the reads, TCRdb called clonotypes with MiXCR, one entry per CDR3 protein. The table records some 500,000 distinct CDR3 sequences, around a third of them present only once. Sequenced material: cultured PBMCs, taken from culture after CMV antigen stimulation. These receptors all stem from a human donor in good health (CMV status not recorded). Some clones in this sample may be carry-over from other donors' samples.

This clonotype has only a few counts. The rearrangement links TRBV12-3 or TRBV12-4 to TRBJ1-2, with 9 bases lining up with TRBD1. The CDR3 length is 15 residues. V was pared by 5 bases and J by 4 bases, with 8 bases of the junction left unmatched. As DNA, the CDR3 is TGTGCCAGCAGTGCAAACAGGGGGCAATTCTATGGCTACACCTTC. Its translation is CASSANRGQFYGYTF.

This rearrangement joins TRBV7-2 to TRBJ2-7; D uncertain. V lost 4 bases to trimming and J lost 3 bases, with 7 bases between them. This CDR3 is built from 12 residues. Germline V CDR1 and CDR2: SGHTA, FQGNSA. CDR3 residues: CASSWTSYEQYF. CDR3 DNA sequence: TGTGCCAGCAGCTGGACGAGCTACGAGCAGTACTTC.

This clonotype was detected many times. CDR3 nucleotides: TGTGCCAGCAGTTACTCGGACAATCAGCCCCAGCATTTT. Amino acids: CASSYSDNQPQHF. This chain links TRBV6-2 or TRBV6-3 with TRBJ1-5; D gene uncertain. The CDR3 is 13 residues long. Germline V gives CDR1 MNHEY, CDR2 SVGEGT. Trimming stripped 0 bases from V and 3 bases from J, with 3 bases between.

The chain has TRBV7-2 and TRBJ2-5; 9 bases fit TRBD2. The CDR3 is made up of 15 amino acids. The germline V gene has CDR1 SGHTA and CDR2 FQGNSA. V was pared by 5 bases and J by 0 bases, with 4 bases of the junction left unmatched. The CDR3 spells CASSRTSEYQETQYF. The CDR3 nucleotides are TGTGCCAGCAGCCGGACTAGCGAGTACCAAGAGACCCAGTACTTC.

The V and J genes are TRBV27 and TRBJ2-3; D gene ambiguous. Germline-derived CDR1 and CDR2 are MNHEY and SMNVEV (reference sequence). The V and J ends lost 0 bases and 2 bases respectively, with 9 bases between them. There are 15 residues in the CDR3. The CDR3 coding sequence is TGTGCCAGCAGTTTATCCCGGACGCACACAGATACGCAGTATTTT. This encodes CASSLSRTHTDTQYF.

J is TRBJ2-1 and V is TRBV19; D is possibly TRBD2 (6 bases). Trimming took 7 bases from V and 0 from J, leaving 13 bases between them. The CDR3 totals 15 residues. CDR1 and CDR2 from the germline V gene are LNHDA and SQIVND (reference sequence). The CDR3: CASMPSGRSYNEQFF. For the CDR3, the DNA is TGTGCCAGTATGCCCAGCGGGCGCTCCTACAATGAGCAGTTCTTC. Variable domain in full (rest from reference TRBV19 and TRBJ2-1): DGGITQSPKYLFRKEGQNVTLSCEQNLNHDAMYWYRQDPGQGLRLIYYSQIVNDFQKGDIAEGYSVSREKKESFPLTVTSAQKNPTAFYLCASMPSGRSYNEQFFGPGTRLTVL.

This clonotype was counted a few times. The chain joins TRBV7-2 to TRBJ1-5, with D hard to call. The CDR3 length is 12 residues. Between the trimmed V and J ends, which lost 3 bases and 9 bases, there was a span of 9 bases. Germline CDR1 and CDR2: SGHTA and FQGNSA. In DNA, the CDR3 is TGTGCCAGCAGCTTGACGACGAGGCCCCAGCATTTT. It encodes CASSLTTRPQHF.

The rearrangement joins TRBV19 to TRBJ2-2; tentative D call: TRBD1 (7 bases). Trimming removed 7 bases from V and 4 bases from J, with 19 bases in between. The CDR3 extends over 16 amino acids. CDR1 and CDR2 from the germline V gene are LNHDA and SQIVND (reference sequence). The CDR3 sequence: CASTQTGLGGTGELFF. Here the CDR3 DNA reads TGTGCCAGTACCCAGACAGGGCTGGGAGGCACCGGGGAGCTGTTTTTT. The full variable domain, in which reference TRBV19 and TRBJ2-2 provide the parts outside the CDR3, is DGGITQSPKYLFRKEGQNVTLSCEQNLNHDAMYWYRQDPGQGLRLIYYSQIVNDFQKGDIAEGYSVSREKKESFPLTVTSAQKNPTAFYLCASTQTGLGGTGELFFGEGSRLTVL.

This clonotype was seen ten or more times. The chain uses TRBV11-3 and TRBJ2-1, with 15 bases identical to TRBD2. The CDR3 runs 18 residues. Germline lookup yields CDR1 SGHNT and CDR2 YENEEA. V trimming: 5 bases; J trimming: 5 bases; junction bases outside the gene matches: 10. CDR3 residues: CASSLGLAGGPNHNEQFF. The CDR3 DNA reads TGTGCCAGCAGCCTAGGACTAGCGGGAGGGCCCAACCACAATGAGCAGTTCTTC.

This sequence joins TRBV7-6 and TRBJ2-3; 8 positions agree with TRBD2. The germline gives CDR1 SGHVS, CDR2 FNYEAQ. CDR3 length: 19 amino acids. V lost 10 bases, J lost 1 base, and 22 bases stayed unmatched. In DNA form, the CDR3 reads TGTGCCACCGCCACTCGGGAGGGAGTAAGGGGAAAGGGCACAGATACGCAGTATTTT. Amino acid sequence: CATATREGVRGKGTDTQYF.

The genes are TRBV4-1 and TRBJ1-4; 7 nucleotides match TRBD1. Germline V CDR1 and CDR2: MGHRA, YSYEKL. With V trimmed by 8 bases and J by 8 bases, 8 bases remained unmatched. The CDR3 length is 13 residues. The DNA for the CDR3 is TGCGCCAGCGTGGACAGGTTGGGAGAAAAACTGTTTTTT. Protein sequence: CASVDRLGEKLFF.

The rearrangement uses TRBV20-1 and TRBJ2-1; TRBD2 matches at 10 bases. Germline values: CDR1 DFQATT, CDR2 SNEGSKA (reference sequence). The CDR3 is 14 amino acids. The junction had 10 bases not matched to a gene; V was cut back by 3 bases and J by 11 bases. The CDR3 loop is CSASRASGSPQQFF. For the CDR3, the DNA is TGCAGTGCTAGTCGGGCTAGCGGGAGCCCGCAGCAGTTCTTC.

The chain is built from TRBV20-1 and TRBJ2-3, with D hard to call. Deletions cut 3 bases from V and 2 bases from J, with 3 bases between. CDR1 is DFQATT and CDR2 is SNEGSKA in the germline V gene (reference sequence). This CDR3 has 11 residues. The CDR3 DNA reads TGCAGTGCTAGGACCACAGATACGCAGTATTTT. Its translation: CSARTTDTQYF.

In its sample, this clonotype was seen a few times. This chain links TRBV19 with TRBJ2-2; 10 bases line up with TRBD2. The CDR3 is made up of 15 amino acids. V lost 4 bases and J lost 3; bases outside the gene matches: 2. CDR1 and CDR2 from the germline V gene are LNHDA and SQIVND (reference sequence). As DNA, the CDR3 is TGTGCCAGTAGTACGACTAGCGGGTACACCGGGGAGCTGTTTTTT. Protein: CASSTTSGYTGELFF. The variable domain in full, with the rest retrieved from reference TRBV19 and TRBJ2-2, is DGGITQSPKYLFRKEGQNVTLSCEQNLNHDAMYWYRQDPGQGLRLIYYSQIVNDFQKGDIAEGYSVSREKKESFPLTVTSAQKNPTAFYLCASSTTSGYTGELFFGEGSRLTVL.

Details on this clonotype: One end of the junction does not line up with germline, which may come from a read error. The V and J genes are TRBV6-8 and TRBJ1-6; no definite D call. The V gene's germline CDR1 is MNHGY and CDR2 SAAAGT. The CDR3 has 15 amino acids. The CDR3 sequence: CASSYSKIFNSPLHF. CDR3 DNA sequence: TGTGCTAGCAGTTACTCGAAGATTTTTAATTCACCCCTCCACTTT.

This clonotype was seen more than once but under ten times. V gene TRBV19 combines with J gene TRBJ1-5; D is undetermined. This CDR3 comprises 15 residues. Germline assignment: CDR1 LNHDA and CDR2 SQIVND (reference sequence). The V gene lost 7 bases and the J gene lost 0 bases, with 13 bases spanning the gap. CDR3 DNA: TGTGCCAGTACCGCGACCCTCTATAGCAATCAGCCCCAGCATTTT. Translation gives CASTATLYSNQPQHF.

In this sample, this clonotype turned up a few times. The chain combines TRBV6-5 with TRBJ2-7; TRBD1 matches at 7 bases. CDR3 length: 15 amino acids. V trimming: 0 bases; J trimming: 3 bases; junction bases outside the gene matches: 5. CDR1 MNHEY and CDR2 SVGAGI come from the germline V gene. CDR3 DNA sequence: TGTGCCAGCAGTTACTCTTACAGGGGAGACTACGAGCAGTACTTC. It translates to CASSYSYRGDYEQYF.

This clonotype was seen a few times. The rearrangement uses TRBV7-3 and TRBJ2-4, with D tentatively TRBD1 (5 bases). Germline lookup yields CDR1 SGHTA and CDR2 FQGTGA. The CDR3 is 13 residues long. Trimming shortened V by 2 bases and J by 9 bases, and 11 bases separated the two germline ends. The CDR3 loop is CASSLSSDTIQYF. The CDR3 DNA reads as TGTGCCAGCAGCTTATCCTCGGACACCATTCAGTACTTC. The whole variable domain, remainder taken from reference TRBV7-3 and TRBJ2-4, is GAGVSQTPSNKVTEKGKYVELRCDPISGHTALYWYRQSLGQGPEFLIYFQGTGAADDSGLPNDRFFAVRPEGSVSTLKIQRTERGDSAVYLCASSLSSDTIQYFGAGTRLSVL.

In this sample, this clonotype turned up a few times. The rearrangement links TRBV7-2 to TRBJ2-2; weak D call: TRBD1 (5 bases). The CDR3 runs to 15 residues. Trimming removed 2 bases from V and 3 bases from J, with 10 bases in between. CDR1 and CDR2 (germline): SGHTA, FQGNSA. As DNA, the CDR3 is TGTGCCAGCAGCTTATCACCAGGGCACACCGGGGAGCTGTTTTTT. It is translated as CASSLSPGHTGELFF.

The V gene is TRBV6-2 or TRBV6-3, the J gene TRBJ1-5, with a tentative D call TRBD1 (6 bases). The germline V gene has CDR1 MNHEY and CDR2 SVGEGT. The CDR3 loop spans 13 amino acids. V lost 5 bases to trimming and J lost 5 bases, with 10 bases between them. CDR3 sequence (DNA): TGTGCCAGCAGTACAGGGTGGCATCAGCCCCAGCATTTT. Encoded protein: CASSTGWHQPQHF.

This clonotype appeared a few times. The chain employs TRBV28 and TRBJ2-3; 7 bases are shared with TRBD2. Germline V CDR1 and CDR2: MDHEN, SYDVKM. The V and J ends lost 2 bases and 1 base, in that order; junction bases with no gene match: 3. The CDR3 runs to 15 residues. CDR3 amino acids: CASSLAGAGTDTQYF. CDR3 in DNA: TGTGCCAGCAGTTTAGCGGGAGCAGGCACAGATACGCAGTATTTT.

This clonotype was observed a handful of times. The V gene is TRBV4-3, the J gene TRBJ2-1; D gene ambiguous. Per the germline V gene, CDR1 is LGHNA and CDR2 is YSLEER. The CDR3 loop spans 13 amino acids. V gave up 2 bases and J gave up 3 bases, with 5 bases separating them. CDR3 nucleotide sequence: TGCGCCAGCAGCCAATCCCACTACAATGAGCAGTTCTTC. Protein sequence: CASSQSHYNEQFF.

The V gene is TRBV6-2 or TRBV6-3, the J gene TRBJ1-5; the D gene is possibly TRBD1 (5 bases). CDR1 and CDR2 from the germline V gene are MNHEY and SVGEGT. The CDR3 runs 15 residues. With 6 bases removed from V and 1 base from J, the gap between germline ends came to 13 bases. The CDR3 loop reads CASRRGAQSNQPQHF. In DNA form, the CDR3 reads TGTGCCAGCAGACGCGGGGCCCAGAGCAATCAGCCCCAGCATTTT.